This T cell receptor beta chain was identified during a study of T cells after yellow fever vaccination. On the study more broadly: The fractions with low cell numbers were processed using SMART-Seq v4 Ultra Low Input.

This clonotype was picked up a small number of times. Antigen: not known. Overall study findings and caveats: In post-booster samples, most primary-vaccination clones reappeared (about 95% CD4, roughly 88% CD8).

Generation of TCR cDNA used 5'RACE template switching (which added a universal primer site and UMIs). TCRdb recomputed calls from the 5' RACE reads with MiXCR, one row per CDR3 protein. The sample records around 600,000 distinct CDR3 sequences, 10% to 15% being singletons. Germline V gene sequence: CDR1 MNHEY, CDR2 SMNVEV (reference sequence). The CDR3 extends over 14 amino acids. V was cut by 2 bases and J by 6 bases, with 11 bases left in between. The TCR originated in a man between 25 and 39 years old who received the YFV17D yellow fever vaccine. The rearrangement links TRBV27 to TRBJ1-5; a weak D match, TRBD1 (6 bases). This specimen was PBMCs, taken on the day of the yellow fever booster vaccination. For the CDR3, the DNA is TGTGCCAGCAGTTTAGGGGGGCCCTTTCAGCCCCAGCATTTT. Its translation: CASSLGGPFQPQHF.